This TCR beta chain was obtained from a study of blood T cells in healthy people across ages. General study findings and limits: Samples with more naive T cells showed higher observed beta diversity.

Next came a second PCR, run for about 7 to 11 cycles, which used a sample-barcoded 5' primer along with a J-beta primer mix. The study obtained at least 2.5 million CDR3-containing paired-end reads from every sample. A single record per CDR3 protein comes from TCRdb applying MiXCR to the 5' RACE reads. Of hundreds of thousands of distinct CDR3 sequences in the sample, approximately 60% were seen once. The donors, all healthy, were Caucasians living in Russia, aged about 6 to 95. In the case of this clonotype: What it binds is unknown.

CDR3 length: 14 amino acids. The germline V gene encodes CDR1 LGHDT and CDR2 YNNKEL (reference sequence). The sequence derives from a man in his forties in good health. The V call is TRBV3-1, the J call TRBJ2-1; a weak D match, TRBD1 (6 bases). The end of the DNA is better explained by TRBJ2-7, so the J call may be wrong. The specimen was blood. The CDR3 sequence: CASSTGQLYNEQYF. The CDR3 DNA reads TGTGCCAGCAGCACTGGACAGCTCTACAATGAGCAGTACTTC.